At least ten counts were recorded for the clone carrying this TCR beta chain. Its specificity is not known. The sample comes from a study of CD8 T cells in ankylosing spondylitis. Regarding the study as a whole: Reports say disease-linked clones showed up significantly more in matched ankylosing spondylitis synovial fluid. Some of these motif variants have turned up before, in reports on reactive arthritis synovial fluid and blood. Among TCR beta sequences, a motif of eight highly homologous variants appeared characteristic of ankylosing spondylitis blood. Disease-associated clonotypes exhibited CD8+ identity and were relatively infrequent in peripheral blood.

The V end lost 4 bases, the J end lost 3 bases, and 23 bases lay between the germline ends. This CDR3 is 18 amino acids long. CDR1 SGHRS and CDR2 YFSETQ come from the germline V gene. Preparation of TCR beta libraries was done by quantitative 5'-RACE with molecular barcodes. MiXCR, run by TCRdb on the 5' RACE reads, gives a single entry per CDR3 protein. The sample holds roughly 490,000 distinct CDR3 sequences, about 5.7% seen once. Sequenced input: blood, either unsorted or a sorted T cell fraction (not recorded which). The sequence was collected from a male donor with ankylosing spondylitis. The J gene is TRBJ1-3, the V gene TRBV5-1; D is perhaps TRBD1 (5 bases). The CDR3 DNA is TGCGCCAGCAGCCCCCGTCCCAGGGACGCGTCGGGTGGAAACACCATATATTTT. This translates into CASSPRPRDASGGNTIYF.